These 18 T cell receptor beta chains originate from one sample sequenced in a study of blood T cell repertoires in COVID-19. TCRdb keeps only in-frame clones here, not all; method: immunoSEQ multiplex PCR. This table has 150,000 to 180,000 clones, around 84% appearing once. The specimen was PBMCs or T cells enriched from blood (not recorded which). The receptors derive from a man aged 50-60 years who had recovered from COVID-19.

The CDR3, as DNA: TGTGCCAGCAGTTTAAGGGGGCGAACTGAAGCTTTCTTT. Translation: CASSLRGRTEAFF. The chain is built from TRBV12-3 or TRBV12-4 and TRBJ1-1, with 7 positions matching TRBD1. The CDR3 sequence is 13 residues long. J was trimmed by 5 bases and V by 2 bases; bases with no gene match: 2.

The chain uses TRBV7-2 and TRBJ2-7, with D possibly matching TRBD1 (6 bases). V lost 3 bases, J lost 4 bases, and 16 bases lay in between. CDR3 size: 15 residues. Germline lookup yields CDR1 SGHTA and CDR2 FQGNSA. The DNA of the CDR3 is TGTGCCAGCAGCTTCTCGGGTAGTCAGGGGTACGAGCAGTACTTC. Its protein product is CASSFSGSQGYEQYF.

The V call is TRBV5-6, the J call TRBJ2-5; D unresolved. CDR3 size: 13 residues. The germline gives CDR1 SGHDT, CDR2 YYEEEE. Trimming pared 4 bases from V and 0 bases from J, leaving 7 bases between. CDR3 protein: CASSPTNQETQYF. Written as DNA, the CDR3 is TGTGCCAGCAGCCCAACAAACCAAGAGACCCAGTACTTC.

V and J are TRBV25-1 and TRBJ2-6; a weak D match, TRBD2 (6 bases). Germline loops: CDR1 MGHDK, CDR2 SYGVNS. This CDR3 comprises 18 residues. Between the trimmed V and J ends, which lost 0 bases and 2 bases, there was a span of 14 bases. The chain's CDR3 is CASSEYRGSVAGANVLTF. In nucleotides, the CDR3 is TGTGCCAGCAGTGAATACCGGGGGTCGGTTGCTGGGGCCAACGTCCTGACTTTC.

The chain recombines TRBV4-2 with TRBJ2-1, with 9 bases lining up with TRBD1. The J segment lost 4 bases and the V segment lost 0 bases, leaving 4 bases of the junction unmatched. The CDR3 spans 16 residues. CDR1 and CDR2 (germline): LGHNA, YNFKEQ. DNA of the CDR3: TGTGCCAGCAGCCAAGACGGGACAGGGCTTTACAATGAGCAGTTCTTC. Translated, it gives CASSQDGTGLYNEQFF.

V gene TRBV2 combines with J gene TRBJ1-4; D is unclear. V was pared by 1 base and J by 8 bases, with 8 bases between. The CDR3 loop spans 13 amino acids. From germline, CDR1 is SNHLY and CDR2 FYNNEI. CDR3 amino acids: CASSEVGGEKLFF. The CDR3 DNA follows: TGTGCCAGCAGTGAAGTAGGAGGGGAAAAACTGTTTTTT.

The chain recombines TRBV7-9 with TRBJ1-2; 7 bases align to TRBD1. Germline assignment: CDR1 SEHNR and CDR2 FQNEAQ (reference sequence). The junction had 8 bases not matched to a gene; V was cut back by 7 bases and J by 6 bases. The CDR3 is made up of 13 amino acids. The CDR3 coding sequence is TGTGCCAGCACCACAGGGGAAAAAAATGGCTACACCTTC. Amino acid sequence: CASTTGEKNGYTF.

This chain uses TRBV6-5 with TRBJ2-7; tentative D call: TRBD2 (7 bases). The CDR3 has 15 residues. V was shortened by 7 bases and J by 0 bases, with 16 bases between the two germline ends. The germline V gene has CDR1 MNHEY and CDR2 SVGAGI. CDR3 loop: CASTTGEGVSYEQYF. CDR3 sequence (DNA): TGTGCCAGCACCACCGGGGAGGGGGTCTCCTACGAGCAGTACTTC.

The chain carries TRBV11-1 and TRBJ2-1, with TRBD2 matching over 7 bases. CDR3 length: 14 amino acids. The V segment lost 8 bases and the J segment 4 bases; nucleotides outside the gene matches: 8. The germline V gene has CDR1 SGHAT and CDR2 FQDESV (reference sequence). In DNA form, the CDR3 reads TGTGCCAGCCGGCCAGCGGGGTTTTACAATGAGCAGTTCTTC. Encoded protein: CASRPAGFYNEQFF.

The chain is built from TRBV5-8 and TRBJ1-5; perhaps TRBD1 as D (6 bases). Germline CDR1 reads SGHTS; CDR2 reads YDEGEE. The CDR3 length is 13 residues. Between the trimmed V and J ends, which lost 4 bases and 6 bases, there was a span of 11 bases. Here the CDR3 reads CASSGVTGQPQHF. CDR3 nucleotide sequence: TGTGCCAGCAGCGGGGTGACAGGTCAGCCCCAGCATTTT.

The chain is built from TRBV7-9 and TRBJ1-6, with a tentative D call TRBD1 (5 bases). CDR3 length: 13 amino acids. Trimming took off 1 base at V and 10 bases at J, with 8 bases between the two ends. Germline CDR1 is SEHNR and CDR2 is FQNEAQ (reference sequence). CDR3 in amino acids: CASSLEGRSPLHF. CDR3 in DNA: TGTGCCAGCAGCTTAGAGGGGAGGTCACCCCTCCACTTT.

The rearrangement uses TRBV9 and TRBJ2-6; 9 bases fit TRBD1. Looked up from germline, CDR1 is SGDLS and CDR2 is YYNGEE. The length of the CDR3 is 18 residues. The ends lost 4 bases at V and 2 bases at J; junction bases unmatched: 10. The CDR3 DNA reads TGTGCCAGCAGCACCCGGGACAGGGCTCATCCTGGGGCCAACGTCCTGACTTTC. It translates to CASSTRDRAHPGANVLTF.

This clone was counted a single time. The CDR3 DNA reads as TGTGCCAGTAGTAGGCAGGGTAAACAAGAGACCCAGTACTTC. This codes for CASSRQGKQETQYF. The chain is built from TRBV19 and TRBJ2-5, with a tentative D call TRBD1 (5 bases). Looked up from germline, CDR1 is LNHDA and CDR2 is SQIVND (reference sequence). The V end lost 4 bases, the J end lost 2 bases, and 11 bases lay between the germline ends. The CDR3 contains 14 residues.

With respect to this clone: The same CDR3 is also encoded by other DNA sequences in this sample. The rearrangement links TRBV4-2 to TRBJ2-7; 14 bases agree with TRBD2. The CDR3 has 15 residues. Germline lookup yields CDR1 LGHNA and CDR2 YNFKEQ. Trimming at V came to 3 bases and at J to 4 bases, leaving 2 bases not matched to a gene. This CDR3 is CASSQGLAGAYEQYF. In nucleotides, the CDR3 is TGTGCCAGCAGCCAGGGACTAGCGGGGGCGTACGAGCAGTACTTC.

V gene TRBV19 combines with J gene TRBJ1-5; D gene unclear. Trimming pared 6 bases from V and 0 bases from J, leaving 6 bases between. This CDR3 is 13 amino acids long. Germline CDR1 and CDR2: LNHDA and SQIVND (reference sequence). The DNA of the CDR3 is TGTGCCAGTAGAGCTCATAGCAATCAGCCCCAGCATTTT. It codes for CASRAHSNQPQHF.

The V gene is TRBV12-3 or TRBV12-4, the J gene TRBJ2-7; D gene unclear. The V end was cut by 5 bases, the J end by 1 base, with 6 bases between. The length of the CDR3 is 12 residues. The CDR3 DNA is TGTGCCAGCAGTCTAACTTCCTACGAGCAGTACTTC. Residues: CASSLTSYEQYF.

The rearrangement uses TRBV19 and TRBJ2-5; D call uncertain. The germline V and J ends were trimmed by 3 bases and 5 bases, with 10 bases remaining between them. CDR3 length equals 13 residues. The germline V gene has CDR1 LNHDA and CDR2 SQIVND (reference sequence). The CDR3 loop is CASSIWVEETQYF. The CDR3 DNA is TGTGCCAGTAGTATTTGGGTGGAGGAGACCCAGTACTTC.

The V call is TRBV19, the J call TRBJ1-3, with D perhaps TRBD1 (6 bases). Germline values: CDR1 LNHDA, CDR2 SQIVND (reference sequence). The CDR3 sequence is 15 residues long. V was pared by 5 bases and J by 7 bases, with 18 bases between. CDR3 residues: CASSVLRGSGNTIYF. The CDR3 DNA is TGTGCCAGTAGTGTCCTCAGGGGCTCGGGCAACACCATATATTTT.